Listed here are 25 T cell receptor beta chains from one sample, sequenced in a study of blood T cell repertoires in COVID-19. Some clones are missing from TCRdb's copy, which holds only in-frame ones; the method was immunoSEQ multiplex PCR. The sample has 300,000 to 350,000 clones, 85% to 90% seen once; the top ten hold 2.5% to 3%. Source material: peripheral blood. The receptors here all came from a woman under 40 with COVID-19, enrolled during active disease.

This clone has a handful of counts. The chain carries TRBV7-2 and TRBJ2-2, with unresolved D. Between the trimmed V and J ends, which lost 1 base and 5 bases, there was a span of 5 bases. The CDR3 runs 13 residues. CDR1 is SGHTA and CDR2 is FQGNSA in the germline V gene. The chain's CDR3 is CASSLDRTGELFF. The CDR3 DNA reads TGTGCCAGCAGCTTAGACCGGACCGGGGAGCTGTTTTTT.

The V call is TRBV15, the J call TRBJ1-4; 7 nucleotides line up with TRBD1. Germline trimming cut 4 bases from V and 8 bases from J; bases unmatched to any gene: 7. The germline CDR1 and CDR2 sequences are LNHNV and YYDKDF (reference sequence). The length of the CDR3 is 14 residues. Here the CDR3 reads CATSTRGLNEKLFF. The CDR3 DNA sequence: TGTGCCACCAGCACTAGGGGGCTAAACGAAAAACTGTTTTTT.

This clone was counted once. The chain carries TRBV27 and TRBJ1-1; possibly TRBD1 for D (6 bases). With 5 bases removed from V and 0 bases from J, the gap between germline ends came to 19 bases. This CDR3 spans 17 amino acids. The germline V gene encodes CDR1 MNHEY and CDR2 SMNVEV (reference sequence). The CDR3 nucleotides are TGTGCCAGCAGTAGCCAATTCTTACAGGGACTGAACACTGAAGCTTTCTTT. Amino acids: CASSSQFLQGLNTEAFF.

This chain joins TRBV24-1 and TRBJ2-3, with TRBD2 matching over 8 bases. Looked up from germline, CDR1 is KGHDR and CDR2 is SFDVKD. The length of the CDR3 is 14 residues. Trimming removed 5 bases from V and 4 bases from J; junction bases left unmatched: 4. The CDR3 is CATSASGGPDTQYF. CDR3 bases: TGTGCCACCAGTGCCAGCGGGGGCCCAGATACGCAGTATTTT.

The chain is built from TRBV5-1 and TRBJ1-1, with 7 bases aligning to TRBD1. Unmatched junction bases numbered 4, after V lost 4 bases and J lost 4 bases. There are 13 residues in the CDR3. The germline V gene has CDR1 SGHRS and CDR2 YFSETQ. CDR3 protein: CASSPAGGTEAFF. CDR3 bases: TGCGCCAGCAGCCCAGCAGGGGGCACTGAAGCTTTCTTT.

The J gene is TRBJ2-1, the V gene TRBV28; 12 nucleotides align to TRBD2. The CDR3 runs to 15 residues. From germline, CDR1 is MDHEN and CDR2 SYDVKM. J gave up 6 bases and V 4 bases, and 4 bases lay outside the gene matches. CDR3 region: CASSSTSGRLNEQFF. Written as DNA, the CDR3 is TGTGCCAGCAGTTCTACTAGCGGGAGGCTCAATGAGCAGTTCTTC.

The genes are TRBV28 and TRBJ2-7; 8 bases fit TRBD2. The CDR3 runs 18 residues. Losses at the gene ends were 4 bases for V and 4 bases for J; bases not matched to a gene: 18. Germline V gene data show CDR1 as MDHEN and CDR2 as SYDVKM. CDR3 nucleotide sequence: TGTGCCAGCAGTTCCGACAGGTGGATTGGGACTAGAGAGTACGAGCAGTACTTC. It specifies CASSSDRWIGTREYEQYF.

This chain connects TRBV5-4 to TRBJ2-1; D ambiguous. Trimming shortened V by 0 bases and J by 5 bases, and 6 bases separated the two germline ends. The CDR3 contains 13 residues. In germline, CDR1 is SGHNT, CDR2 YYREEE (reference sequence). CDR3: CASSLVLNNEQFF. In nucleotides, the CDR3 is TGTGCCAGCAGCTTGGTGTTAAACAATGAGCAGTTCTTC.

The chain joins TRBV24-1 to TRBJ1-5, with TRBD1 matching over 10 bases. The length of the CDR3 is 15 residues. V lost 5 bases, J lost 7 bases, and 7 bases stayed unmatched. Germline values: CDR1 KGHDR, CDR2 SFDVKD. The CDR3 nucleotides read TGTGCCACCAGTGGGGGACAGGGGTCGGGGCAGCCCCAGCATTTT. This gives the protein CATSGGQGSGQPQHF.

The chain uses TRBV28 and TRBJ2-7; maybe TRBD2 (5 bases). This CDR3 has 14 residues. Germline CDR1 MDHEN, CDR2 SYDVKM. The V gene lost 4 bases and the J gene lost 3 bases, with 13 bases spanning the gap. CDR3 coding DNA: TGTGCCAGCAGTTCGCCCCACGAGGGCTACGAGCAGTACTTC. It encodes CASSSPHEGYEQYF.

The chain is built from TRBV12-5 and TRBJ1-2; TRBD1 is a possible D gene (5 bases). Germline V gene sequence: CDR1 LGHNT, CDR2 FRNRAP. The CDR3 runs 13 residues. V dropped 0 bases and J dropped 6 bases, with 8 bases sitting between them. CDR3 in amino acids: CASGLVSRDGYTF. CDR3 coding DNA: TGTGCTAGTGGTTTGGTATCCAGGGATGGCTACACCTTC.

The chain couples TRBV6-5 to TRBJ1-1; 7 nucleotides agree with TRBD1. Germline V gives CDR1 MNHEY, CDR2 SVGAGI. With V trimmed by 0 bases and J by 11 bases, 12 bases remained unmatched. This CDR3 has 15 residues. CDR3 nucleotides: TGTGCCAGCAGTTACTCTTGGACAGGCGTCATTGGGGCTTTCTTT. This codes for CASSYSWTGVIGAFF.

The rearrangement uses TRBV18 and TRBJ2-7; D not resolved. The germline V gene has CDR1 KGHSH and CDR2 LQKENI. Deletions cut 6 bases from V and 7 bases from J, with 16 bases between. This CDR3 is built from 13 residues. CDR3 residues: CASSPDTVREQYF. Here the CDR3 DNA reads TGTGCCAGCTCCCCCGACACTGTGCGAGAGCAGTACTTC.

The chain recombines TRBV6-6 with TRBJ1-4, with TRBD1 matching over 7 bases. The CDR3 sequence is 15 residues long. Per the germline V gene, CDR1 is MNHNY and CDR2 is SVGAGI (reference sequence). V was pared by 5 bases and J by 0 bases, with 3 bases of the junction left unmatched. CDR3 region: CASSGDSTTNEKLFF. The CDR3 DNA is TGTGCCAGCAGTGGGGACAGTACAACTAATGAAAAACTGTTTTTT.

The V call is TRBV6-6, the J call TRBJ2-7; D ambiguous. V lost 2 bases and J 5 bases, leaving 19 bases between the germline ends. Looked up from germline, CDR1 is MNHNY and CDR2 is SVGAGI (reference sequence). The CDR3 sequence is 16 residues long. CDR3 nucleotides: TGTGCCAGCAGTTACCGGTTCGACAAACAGATCCACGAGCAGTACTTC. Protein sequence: CASSYRFDKQIHEQYF.

This chain uses TRBV28 with TRBJ1-2; maybe TRBD1 (5 bases). Germline CDR1 and CDR2: MDHEN and SYDVKM. The CDR3 contains 12 residues. V lost 4 bases and J 6 bases, leaving 9 bases between the germline ends. The CDR3 loop is CASSSRVNGYTF. The CDR3 bases are TGTGCCAGCAGTTCCAGGGTTAATGGCTACACCTTC.

As DNA, the CDR3 is TGTGCCACCAGTGACCAGGGTTACGAGCAGTACTTC. This translates into CATSDQGYEQYF. This chain connects TRBV24-1 to TRBJ2-7; TRBD1 is a possible D gene (5 bases). The CDR3 extends over 12 amino acids. Germline assignment: CDR1 KGHDR and CDR2 SFDVKD. The V and J ends lost 4 bases and 4 bases respectively, with 7 bases between them.

The chain employs TRBV25-1 and TRBJ1-2; 7 positions match TRBD1. Germline V gene data show CDR1 as MGHDK and CDR2 as SYGVNS. V lost 2 bases, J lost 1 base, and 7 bases stayed unmatched. The CDR3 is made up of 16 amino acids. The CDR3 coding sequence is TGTGCCAGCAGTGAACCTGGGACAGCCAATAACTATGGCTACACCTTC. Translated: CASSEPGTANNYGYTF.

V and J are TRBV19 and TRBJ1-5, with D perhaps matching TRBD1 (6 bases). This CDR3 contains 12 residues. Germline V gene lookup returns CDR1 LNHDA and CDR2 SQIVND (reference sequence). The germline V and J ends were trimmed by 7 bases and 3 bases, with 7 bases remaining between them. The chain's CDR3 is CASNRVNQPQHF. For the CDR3, the DNA is TGTGCCAGTAACAGGGTCAATCAGCCCCAGCATTTT.

This clone was seen a single time. This chain links TRBV19 with TRBJ1-2, with TRBD1 matching 7 bases. The CDR3 runs 17 residues. With 6 bases clipped from V and 0 bases from J, the junction kept 13 bases outside the gene matches. In germline, CDR1 is LNHDA, CDR2 SQIVND (reference sequence). The CDR3 region is CASSGGPPTGSNYGYTF. CDR3 sequence (DNA): TGTGCCAGTAGCGGAGGCCCCCCGACAGGGTCTAACTATGGCTACACCTTC. The full variable domain, its missing parts supplied by reference TRBV19 and TRBJ1-2, is DGGITQSPKYLFRKEGQNVTLSCEQNLNHDAMYWYRQDPGQGLRLIYYSQIVNDFQKGDIAEGYSVSREKKESFPLTVTSAQKNPTAFYLCASSGGPPTGSNYGYTFGSGTRLTVV.

The chain joins TRBV20-1 to TRBJ1-1; D not certain. The length of the CDR3 is 11 residues. Between the trimmed V and J ends, which lost 6 bases and 8 bases, there was a span of 13 bases. Looked up from germline, CDR1 is DFQATT and CDR2 is SNEGSKA (reference sequence). CDR3 sequence (DNA): TGCAGTGCCAAAGCCCCTAGGGAAGCTTTCTTT. Translation gives CSAKAPREAFF.

The chain employs TRBV11-2 and TRBJ2-1, with D tentatively TRBD2 (7 bases). The germline V and J ends were trimmed by 5 bases and 3 bases, with 14 bases remaining between them. The CDR3 sequence is 15 residues long. Germline CDR1 SGHAT, CDR2 FQNNGV. The DNA for the CDR3 is TGTGCCAGCAGCCGAGGGGGACTAAACTACAATGAGCAGTTCTTC. Translation gives CASSRGGLNYNEQFF.

The V and J genes are TRBV20-1 and TRBJ1-4; D is uncertain. The CDR3 totals 13 residues. Per the germline V gene, CDR1 is DFQATT and CDR2 is SNEGSKA (reference sequence). V lost 3 bases, J lost 5 bases, and 10 bases lay in between. In nucleotides, the CDR3 is TGCAGTGCTAGTTCTAGCCCGAATGAAAAACTGTTTTTT. This codes for CSASSSPNEKLFF.

The chain joins TRBV5-6 to TRBJ2-7; D ambiguous. The CDR3 totals 14 residues. Germline CDR1 reads SGHDT; CDR2 reads YYEEEE. The V gene lost 0 bases and the J gene lost 0 bases, with 7 bases spanning the gap. CDR3 protein: CASSLGQRSYEQYF. CDR3 DNA sequence: TGTGCCAGCAGCTTGGGGCAGCGCTCCTACGAGCAGTACTTC.

The chain couples TRBV25-1 to TRBJ1-2; 8 bases agree with TRBD1. The V gene's germline CDR1 is MGHDK and CDR2 SYGVNS. This CDR3 region has 12 residues. With 2 bases clipped from V and 8 bases from J, the junction kept 1 base outside the gene matches. The CDR3 sequence is CASSEQGAGYTF. The CDR3 DNA follows: TGTGCCAGCAGTGAACAGGGGGCGGGCTACACCTTC.